The source of this T cell receptor beta chain is a study of shared clonotypes between healthy human individuals. On the study more broadly: Each donor had three CD4 naive, three CD4 memory, two CD8 naive and one CD8 memory plate. Overall study findings and caveats: Measured sharing among donors was expected to vary with sequencing depth. In this cohort, only blood was sampled, and tissue repertoires likely differ.

On this clone itself: The antigen is unknown. This sample includes further DNA sequences coding for the same CDR3.

Germline values: CDR1 MNHEY, CDR2 SMNVEV (reference sequence). V was clipped by 3 bases and J by 6 bases, with 3 bases between them. The CDR3 length is 11 residues. Original data processing: Junction-only immunoSEQ sequences carried no quality scores, so filtering differed. Repertoires were generated with immunoSEQ multiplex PCR, while TCRdb's copy carries only in-frame clones and drops some. The V and J calls and clone size come from that table; D and trimming were worked out from the DNA. The data hold 2 million to 3 million clones, with over 85% observed a single time. The chain combines TRBV27 with TRBJ2-1; no reliable D call. The source is a young man in good health. Some clones in this sample may be carry-over from other donors' samples. The specimen was naive CD4+ T cells from PBMCs. Subset noted: CD45RA+ positively selected. The CDR3 protein is CASSLGNEQFF. CDR3 nucleotide sequence: TGTGCCAGCAGTTTGGGCAATGAGCAGTTCTTC.